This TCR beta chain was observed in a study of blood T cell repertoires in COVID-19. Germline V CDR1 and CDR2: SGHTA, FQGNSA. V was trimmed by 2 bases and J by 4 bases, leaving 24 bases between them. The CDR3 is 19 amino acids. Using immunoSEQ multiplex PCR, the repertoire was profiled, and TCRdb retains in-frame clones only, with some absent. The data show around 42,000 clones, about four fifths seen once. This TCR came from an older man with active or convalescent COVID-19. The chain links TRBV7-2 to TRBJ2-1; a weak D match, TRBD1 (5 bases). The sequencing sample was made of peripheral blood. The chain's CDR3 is CASSLIGAISRARYNEQFF. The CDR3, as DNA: TGTGCCAGCAGCTTAATAGGGGCCATTAGCAGGGCGCGTTACAATGAGCAGTTCTTC.